Listed here are 13 T cell receptor beta chains from one sample, sequenced in a study of blood T cell repertoires in COVID-19. Repertoires were generated with immunoSEQ multiplex PCR, while TCRdb's copy carries only in-frame clones and drops some. The sample includes about 220,000 clones, approximately 77% seen only once; the top ten take about 3.6%. Sequencing was performed on peripheral blood. The receptors stem from a woman aged 80 or older with acute or convalescent COVID-19.

The V gene is TRBV27, the J gene TRBJ1-1; D call uncertain. Germline V gene sequence: CDR1 MNHEY, CDR2 SMNVEV (reference sequence). The ends were cut back, 0 bases at V and 1 base at J, with 6 bases in the middle. This CDR3 spans 14 amino acids. CDR3 in DNA: TGTGCCAGCAGTTTATCAGGAGAGAACACTGAAGCTTTCTTT. This codes for CASSLSGENTEAFF.

The chain is built from TRBV7-2 and TRBJ2-7, with D perhaps TRBD2 (6 bases). Trimming stripped 4 bases from V and 4 bases from J, with 20 bases between. CDR1 SGHTA and CDR2 FQGNSA come from the germline V gene. There are 16 residues in the CDR3. The CDR3 loop is CASSSGTAYPGYEQYF. CDR3 in DNA: TGTGCCAGCAGCTCCGGGACTGCATACCCCGGGTACGAGCAGTACTTC.

The V gene is TRBV6-6, the J gene TRBJ1-2; D perhaps matches TRBD1 (6 bases). The CDR3 is 15 residues long. Germline V gives CDR1 MNHNY, CDR2 SVGAGI (reference sequence). V was trimmed by 6 bases and J by 4 bases, leaving 18 bases between them. The CDR3: CASSANRVPLYGYTF. The DNA of the CDR3 is TGTGCCAGCAGCGCGAACAGGGTACCTCTCTATGGCTACACCTTC.

V is TRBV28 and J is TRBJ2-7; D ambiguous. Germline-derived CDR1 and CDR2 are MDHEN and SYDVKM. V shed 1 base and J shed 7 bases, with 11 bases lying between them. The CDR3 has 13 residues. The CDR3 here is CASSLLTPGEQYF. The CDR3 nucleotides are TGTGCCAGCAGTTTATTGACTCCTGGAGAGCAGTACTTC.

About this clone: A read error may produce the germline difference seen at one junction end. The V gene is TRBV19, the J gene TRBJ2-4; the match to TRBD1 covers 8 bases. Germline V gene data show CDR1 as LNHDA and CDR2 as SQIVND (reference sequence). CDR3 length: 12 amino acids. CDR3 coding DNA: TGTGCCAGTAGCCGTGATGGGACAGGCCCGTTCTTC. This encodes CASSRDGTGPFF.

The V call is TRBV24-1, the J call TRBJ2-2; D is perhaps TRBD1 (6 bases). The germline CDR1 and CDR2 sequences are KGHDR and SFDVKD. The CDR3 is 13 amino acids. Trimming removed 6 bases from V and 3 bases from J, with 7 bases in between. The CDR3 sequence is CATSKGDTGELFF. The CDR3 DNA sequence: TGTGCCACCAGTAAGGGGGACACCGGGGAGCTGTTTTTT.

The chain combines TRBV27 with TRBJ1-1; D is possibly TRBD1 (6 bases). The germline V gene encodes CDR1 MNHEY and CDR2 SMNVEV (reference sequence). The V end lost 5 bases, the J end lost 0 bases, and 22 bases lay between the germline ends. The CDR3 covers 18 residues. CDR3 sequence (DNA): TGTGCCAGCAGTCCCTCCCCCCACAGGGCCCAATTGAACACTGAAGCTTTCTTT. This encodes CASSPSPHRAQLNTEAFF.

The genes are TRBV11-3 and TRBJ1-5, with D perhaps TRBD1 (6 bases). The CDR3 length is 18 residues. The ends were cut back, 2 bases at V and 7 bases at J, with 24 bases in the middle. CDR1 and CDR2 (germline): SGHNT, YENEEA. The chain's CDR3 is CASSLSRDTPRRWQPQHF. The DNA for the CDR3 is TGTGCCAGCAGCTTATCCCGGGACACCCCGAGGCGCTGGCAGCCCCAGCATTTT.

The CDR3 nucleotides read TGTGCCAGCAGTTCCTCGAGCACCTTGGAGCAGTACTTC. Translation: CASSSSSTLEQYF. The chain employs TRBV27 and TRBJ2-7; D call uncertain. CDR3 size: 13 residues. V gave up 4 bases and J gave up 7 bases, with 14 bases separating them. The V gene's germline CDR1 is MNHEY and CDR2 SMNVEV (reference sequence).

The gene calls are TRBV5-1 and TRBJ1-4; D call uncertain. V was shortened by 5 bases and J by 4 bases, with 3 bases between the two germline ends. There are 11 residues in the CDR3. Germline V gene sequence: CDR1 SGHRS, CDR2 YFSETQ. CDR3 nucleotide sequence: TGCGCCAGCAGACTTAATGAAAAACTGTTTTTT. It yields the protein CASRLNEKLFF.

The chain has TRBV6-4 and TRBJ1-5; the D is unclear. Germline-derived CDR1 and CDR2 are MRHNA and SNTAGT. The ends were cut back, 2 bases at V and 3 bases at J, with 11 bases in the middle. CDR3 length equals 15 residues. The CDR3 DNA sequence: TGTGCCAGCAGTGACACCGAGCAGGTCAATCAGCCCCAGCATTTT. Its protein product is CASSDTEQVNQPQHF.

The J gene is TRBJ1-6, the V gene TRBV10-1; weak D call: TRBD1 (6 bases). Germline lookup yields CDR1 WNHNN and CDR2 SYGVQD (reference sequence). There are 13 residues in the CDR3. Trimming stripped 9 bases from V and 5 bases from J, with 11 bases between. The DNA of the CDR3 is TGCGCCAGGCAGGGGAGCCATAATTCACCCCTCCACTTT. It specifies CARQGSHNSPLHF.

J is TRBJ2-7 and V is TRBV6-6; 10 bases line up with TRBD1. CDR3 length: 14 residues. V lost 2 bases and J lost 2; bases outside the gene matches: 0. Germline V gene lookup returns CDR1 MNHNY and CDR2 SVGAGI (reference sequence). CDR3 in DNA: TGTGCCAGCAGTTACGGACAGGGGGCCTACGAGCAGTACTTC. Residues: CASSYGQGAYEQYF.